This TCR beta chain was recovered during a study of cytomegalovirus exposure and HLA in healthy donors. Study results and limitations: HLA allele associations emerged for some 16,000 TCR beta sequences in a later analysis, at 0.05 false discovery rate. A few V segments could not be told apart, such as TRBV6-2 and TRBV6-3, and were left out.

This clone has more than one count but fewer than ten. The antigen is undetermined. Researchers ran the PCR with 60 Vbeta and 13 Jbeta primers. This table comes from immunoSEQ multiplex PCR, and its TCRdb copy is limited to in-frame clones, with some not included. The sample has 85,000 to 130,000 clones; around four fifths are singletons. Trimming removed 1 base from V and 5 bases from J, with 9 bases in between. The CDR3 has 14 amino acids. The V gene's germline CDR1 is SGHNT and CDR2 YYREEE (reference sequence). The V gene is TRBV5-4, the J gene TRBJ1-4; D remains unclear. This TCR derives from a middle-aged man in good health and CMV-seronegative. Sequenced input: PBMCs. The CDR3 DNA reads TGTGCCAGCAGCTTGTCCGGCGGGAATGAAAAACTGTTTTTT. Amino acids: CASSLSGGNEKLFF. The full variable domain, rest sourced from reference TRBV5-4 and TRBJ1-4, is ETGVTQSPTHLIKTRGQQVTLRCSSQSGHNTVSWYQQALGQGPQFIFQYYREEENGRGNFPPRFSGLQFPNYSSELNVNALELDDSALYLCASSLSGGNEKLFFGSGTQLSVL.